The 31 T cell receptor beta chains below were found in one sample sequenced in a study of beta chain features in type 1 diabetes. The investigators reverse transcribed all of the isolated RNA, so they sequenced expressed TCRB transcripts. Clones were read by immunoSEQ multiplex PCR, and TCRdb kept only the in-frame ones, dropping some. The sample carries around 350,000 clones, 10% to 15% recorded once. Input material: naive CD4+ T cells from blood. All receptors derive from a man younger than 35 in good health.

This rearrangement joins TRBV7-3 to TRBJ1-1; D is possibly TRBD1 (6 bases). CDR3 length: 14 amino acids. The germline V gene encodes CDR1 SGHTA and CDR2 FQGTGA. The V end was cut by 5 bases, the J end by 4 bases, with 14 bases between. The CDR3 is CASSPGDLSTEAFF. The CDR3 DNA reads as TGTGCCAGCAGCCCAGGGGATCTGAGCACTGAAGCTTTCTTT.

The table lists this clone with a few counts. The V call is TRBV30, the J call TRBJ1-1, with D perhaps TRBD1 (6 bases). Looked up from germline, CDR1 is GTSNPN and CDR2 is SVGIG (reference sequence). CDR3 size: 14 residues. V was pared by 0 bases and J by 6 bases, with 14 bases between. Written as DNA, the CDR3 is TGTGCCTGGAGTGTCCGACGGGGGGGCGCTGAAGCTTTCTTT. Translation gives CAWSVRRGGAEAFF. The whole variable domain, filled in from reference TRBV30 and TRBJ1-1, reads SQTIHQWPATLVQPVGSPLSLECTVEGTSNPNLYWYRQAAGRGLQLLFYSVGIGQISSEVPQNLSASRPQDRQFILSSKKLLLSDSGFYLCAWSVRRGGAEAFFGQGTRLTVV.

This clone was found a few times. The chain uses TRBV5-4 and TRBJ2-1; D is unclear. The CDR3 totals 15 residues. V was pared by 4 bases and J by 5 bases, with 16 bases between. Germline-derived CDR1 and CDR2 are SGHNT and YYREEE (reference sequence). In DNA, the CDR3 is TGTGCCAGCAGCCTGGTCTTGAGTAATAACAATGAGCAGTTCTTC. Amino acids: CASSLVLSNNNEQFF.

This clone has more than one count but fewer than ten. The chain carries TRBV29-1 and TRBJ1-2, with TRBD1 identical over 8 bases. This CDR3 has 15 residues. CDR1 and CDR2 (germline): SQVTM, ANQGSEA. Trimming removed 4 bases from V and 7 bases from J; junction bases left unmatched: 14. Here the CDR3 reads CSVGPAGDRGSGYTF. For the CDR3, the DNA is TGCAGCGTTGGCCCAGCTGGAGACAGGGGAAGTGGCTACACCTTC.

This clone was picked up one time. V is TRBV4-3 and J is TRBJ1-2; 7 bases are shared with TRBD1. Germline CDR1 reads LGHNA; CDR2 reads YSLEER. J lost 6 bases, V lost 4 bases, and 11 bases had no gene match. The CDR3 contains 15 residues. The DNA of the CDR3 is TGCGCCAGCAGCCCACAACCCGGGACAGCGGATGGCTACACCTTC. Protein: CASSPQPGTADGYTF.

This clone came up a few times. This chain joins TRBV7-2 and TRBJ2-5; D gene unclear. Trimming removed 2 bases at V and 7 bases at J, with 11 bases between. The CDR3 extends over 13 amino acids. CDR1 SGHTA and CDR2 FQGNSA come from the germline V gene. Written as DNA, the CDR3 is TGTGCCAGCAGCTTAAGAGGAAAAGGGACCCAGTACTTC. Protein sequence: CASSLRGKGTQYF. The variable domain in full, completed from reference TRBV7-2 and TRBJ2-5, reads GAGVSQSPSNKVTEKGKDVELRCDPISGHTALYWYRQSLGQGLEFLIYFQGNSAPDKSGLPSDRFSAERTGGSVSTLTIQRTQQEDSAVYLCASSLRGKGTQYFGPGTRLLVL.

This clone was observed a handful of times. The chain employs TRBV7-9 and TRBJ2-7; 8 nucleotides match TRBD1. Trimming at V came to 6 bases and at J to 7 bases, leaving 14 bases not matched to a gene. CDR1 and CDR2 from the germline V gene are SEHNR and FQNEAQ (reference sequence). The CDR3 runs 15 residues. For the CDR3, the DNA is TGTGCCAGCAGGCGCAACCAACAGGGGGACGGGGAGCAGTACTTC. This translates into CASRRNQQGDGEQYF.

This clone was counted only a few times. The V call is TRBV7-2, the J call TRBJ1-1; D gene uncertain. The V end was cut by 2 bases, the J end by 4 bases, with 11 bases between. CDR1 SGHTA and CDR2 FQGNSA come from the germline V gene. The CDR3 runs to 14 residues. CDR3 DNA sequence: TGTGCCAGCAGCTTATACGTCGGGATCACTGAAGCTTTCTTT. Residues: CASSLYVGITEAFF.

In this sample, this clone turned up a few times. CDR3 bases: TGTGCCTGGAGTACCCCCGGGAATCAGCCCCAGCATTTT. Protein: CAWSTPGNQPQHF. This chain links TRBV30 with TRBJ1-5; no reliable D call. Trimming took off 2 bases at V and 4 bases at J, with 9 bases between the two ends. The germline gives CDR1 GTSNPN, CDR2 SVGIG (reference sequence). The CDR3 length is 13 residues.

The chain carries TRBV7-2 and TRBJ2-6; D not certain. The germline CDR1 and CDR2 sequences are SGHTA and FQGNSA. There are 14 residues in the CDR3. The V and J ends lost 4 bases and 2 bases respectively, with 6 bases between them. Here the CDR3 DNA reads TGTGCCAGCAGCTCCCAGGCTGGGGCCAACGTCCTGACTTTC. Protein: CASSSQAGANVLTF.

This clone was found many times. V usage is TRBV7-9 and J usage is TRBJ2-7; tentative D call: TRBD1 (5 bases). The CDR3 has 15 amino acids. The germline gives CDR1 SEHNR, CDR2 FQNEAQ (reference sequence). The V and J ends lost 3 bases and 1 base respectively, with 13 bases between them. CDR3: CASSFMGQGSYEQYF. DNA of the CDR3: TGTGCCAGCAGCTTCATGGGGCAGGGATCCTACGAGCAGTACTTC.

This clone showed up just a few times. Other DNA sequences in the same sample also yield this CDR3. V gene TRBV28 combines with J gene TRBJ1-1; the D gene is possibly TRBD1 (6 bases). From germline, CDR1 is MDHEN and CDR2 SYDVKM. The CDR3 runs to 13 residues. V shed 5 bases and J shed 3 bases, with 10 bases lying between them. This CDR3 reads CASSSTGYTEAFF. CDR3 bases: TGTGCCAGCAGTAGCACAGGGTACACTGAAGCTTTCTTT.

In its sample, this clone was seen a few times. This chain connects TRBV7-6 to TRBJ2-7, with D possibly TRBD1 on 5 matching bases. The CDR3 loop spans 16 amino acids. Germline V gene lookup returns CDR1 SGHVS and CDR2 FNYEAQ. V gave up 0 bases and J gave up 6 bases, with 18 bases separating them. CDR3 sequence (DNA): TGTGCCAGCAGCTTAGCGCTGGGGCAGGGTGGGTCCGAGCAGTACTTC. Its protein product is CASSLALGQGGSEQYF. The variable domain in full, completed from reference TRBV7-6 and TRBJ2-7, reads GAGVSQSPRYKVTKRGQDVALRCDPISGHVSLYWYRQALGQGPEFLTYFNYEAQQDKSGLPNDRFSAERPEGSISTLTIQRTEQRDSAMYRCASSLALGQGGSEQYFGPGTRLTVT.

Concerning this clone itself: The identical CDR3 is also encoded by other nucleotide sequences in the sample. The gene calls are TRBV27 and TRBJ2-7; TRBD2 aligns across 9 bases. CDR1 is MNHEY, CDR2 SMNVEV, per germline (reference sequence). Trimming took 5 bases from V and 1 from J; bases not matched to a gene: 6. CDR3 size: 15 residues. The CDR3 bases are TGTGCCAGCAGTCTCTCCAGCGGGAGGTCCTACGAGCAGTACTTC. Translating gives CASSLSSGRSYEQYF.

In its sample, this clone was seen a few times. This chain links TRBV15 with TRBJ2-7; 9 bases map to TRBD1. Germline loops: CDR1 LNHNV, CDR2 YYDKDF (reference sequence). This CDR3 comprises 15 residues. V lost 5 bases and J lost 3; bases outside the gene matches: 8. The CDR3 sequence: CATSLVPGQGYEQYF. CDR3 DNA sequence: TGTGCCACCAGCCTAGTTCCGGGACAGGGCTACGAGCAGTACTTC.

V usage is TRBV28 and J usage is TRBJ2-1, with D perhaps matching TRBD1 (5 bases). Germline values: CDR1 MDHEN, CDR2 SYDVKM. Trimming cost V 3 bases and J 8 bases, with 14 bases left between them. The CDR3 contains 14 residues. The CDR3 DNA reads TGTGCCAGCAGTTTGGGCAGGGTGTGGGATGAGCAGTTCTTC. This sequence encodes CASSLGRVWDEQFF.

V and J are TRBV7-6 and TRBJ2-3; a possible D gene is TRBD2 (5 bases). V dropped 0 bases and J dropped 2 bases, with 12 bases sitting between them. The germline V gene has CDR1 SGHVS and CDR2 FNYEAQ. The CDR3 consists of 16 residues. The CDR3, as DNA: TGTGCCAGCAGCTTAGCCCCCCCGGGAAACACAGATACGCAGTATTTT. Translating gives CASSLAPPGNTDTQYF.

This clone was seen only a few times. The gene calls are TRBV5-1 and TRBJ2-2, with TRBD2 as a possible D gene (7 bases). CDR3 length: 16 amino acids. Trimming took 0 bases from V and 0 from J, leaving 9 bases between them. The germline CDR1 and CDR2 sequences are SGHRS and YFSETQ. CDR3 residues: CASSLEGGANTGELFF. CDR3 nucleotides: TGCGCCAGCAGCTTGGAAGGGGGGGCGAACACCGGGGAGCTGTTTTTT.

This clone has a handful of counts. The chain couples TRBV9 to TRBJ2-2, with 9 bases lining up with TRBD2. Germline CDR1 and CDR2: SGDLS and YYNGEE. The length of the CDR3 is 16 residues. Trimming cost V 3 bases and J 8 bases; bases outside gene matches: 11. The CDR3 loop is CASSASAAGGRGELFF. The CDR3 DNA follows: TGTGCCAGCAGCGCCAGCGCGGCGGGGGGGCGTGGGGAGCTGTTTTTT.

This clone was counted only a few times. CDR3 DNA sequence: TGTGCCAGTAGTATGGGGACTAGCGGGAGTGGGATTGAGCAGTTCTTC. Protein: CASSMGTSGSGIEQFF. This chain joins TRBV19 and TRBJ2-1, with 14 bases fitting TRBD2. This CDR3 spans 16 amino acids. V lost 3 bases and J lost 9; bases outside the gene matches: 7. Germline assignment: CDR1 LNHDA and CDR2 SQIVND (reference sequence).

This clone was detected a few times. CDR3 bases: TGTGCCAGCAGCTTAGCGACAGGGGGCACAGATACGCAGTATTTT. It encodes CASSLATGGTDTQYF. The gene calls are TRBV7-2 and TRBJ2-3; 8 nucleotides match TRBD1. This CDR3 region has 15 residues. The V and J ends lost 0 bases and 1 base, in that order; junction bases with no gene match: 0. The germline V gene has CDR1 SGHTA and CDR2 FQGNSA.

This clone was counted between two and nine times. The V call is TRBV5-1, the J call TRBJ2-5; 10 bases match TRBD1. The J call is in doubt because the DNA end fits TRBJ2-7 better. The CDR3 is made up of 15 amino acids. Germline values: CDR1 SGHRS, CDR2 YFSETQ. The CDR3: CASSLGQGVPYEQYF. The CDR3 nucleotides read TGCGCCAGCAGCTTAGGACAGGGGGTCCCCTACGAGCAGTACTTC.

The CDR3 reads CASSLGGQDYEQYF. In DNA form, the CDR3 reads TGCGCCAGCAGCTTGGGGGGACAGGACTACGAGCAGTACTTC. The gene calls are TRBV5-1 and TRBJ2-7, with 8 nucleotides matching TRBD1. J was trimmed by 3 bases and V by 0 bases; bases with no gene match: 2. Germline loops: CDR1 SGHRS, CDR2 YFSETQ. The CDR3 is 14 amino acids.

This clone was found a few times. The chain uses TRBV7-3 and TRBJ2-3; no clear D gene. V lost 5 bases to trimming and J lost 0 bases, with 9 bases between them. The germline CDR1 and CDR2 sequences are SGHTA and FQGTGA. CDR3 size: 14 residues. The CDR3 DNA sequence: TGTGCCAGCAGCCCTAGTTTGAGCACAGATACGCAGTATTTT. Its protein product is CASSPSLSTDTQYF. The variable domain in full, with the rest retrieved from reference TRBV7-3 and TRBJ2-3, is GAGVSQTPSNKVTEKGKYVELRCDPISGHTALYWYRQSLGQGPEFLIYFQGTGAADDSGLPNDRFFAVRPEGSVSTLKIQRTERGDSAVYLCASSPSLSTDTQYFGPGTRLTVL.

This clone came up a few times. This sequence joins TRBV7-3 and TRBJ2-1; 7 bases fit TRBD2. The CDR3 covers 12 residues. Germline CDR1 and CDR2: SGHTA and FQGTGA. V gave up 5 bases and J gave up 13 bases; unmatched junction bases: 8. The CDR3 DNA follows: TGTGCCAGCAGCCGCGGACTAGGGTCACAGTTCTTC. Its translation is CASSRGLGSQFF.

The rearrangement links TRBV6-5 to TRBJ2-7; 8 bases map to TRBD2. Germline lookup yields CDR1 MNHEY and CDR2 SVGAGI. The CDR3 length is 16 residues. V dropped 0 bases and J dropped 3; count of bases not matched to a gene: 7. CDR3 nucleotides: TGTGCCAGCAGTTACTCGATGGTAGCGGGGAGCTACGAGCAGTACTTC. Protein: CASSYSMVAGSYEQYF.

The chain carries TRBV7-2 and TRBJ2-3; TRBD2 matches at 7 bases. Per germline, CDR1 SGHTA and CDR2 FQGNSA. CDR3 length: 15 amino acids. V lost 5 bases, J lost 5 bases, and 10 bases stayed unmatched. This CDR3 reads CASSVRAGKGDTQYF. The CDR3 nucleotides read TGTGCCAGCAGCGTACGAGCGGGGAAGGGAGATACGCAGTATTTT.

The rearrangement links TRBV7-8 to TRBJ2-1, with 9 bases fitting TRBD2. The CDR3 loop spans 16 amino acids. Trimming took 1 base from V and 4 from J; bases not matched to a gene: 5. Germline V CDR1 and CDR2: SGHVS, FQNEAQ. The CDR3 DNA sequence: TGTGCCAGCAGCTTAGTAGGCGGGGGGGAGTACAATGAGCAGTTCTTC. This encodes CASSLVGGGEYNEQFF. The whole variable domain, remainder taken from reference TRBV7-8 and TRBJ2-1, is GAGVSQSPRYKVAKRGQDVALRCDPISGHVSLFWYQQALGQGPEFLTYFQNEAQLDKSGLPSDRFFAERPEGSVSTLKIQRTQQEDSAVYLCASSLVGGGEYNEQFFGPGTRLTVL.

The sample holds a few counts of this clone. This sequence joins TRBV7-2 and TRBJ2-2; D remains ambiguous. The CDR3 spans 13 residues. Trimming removed 4 bases at V and 8 bases at J, with 11 bases between. CDR1 and CDR2 (germline): SGHTA, FQGNSA. The CDR3 region is CASSSPPRGELFF. The CDR3 nucleotides are TGTGCCAGCAGCTCCCCCCCCCGGGGGGAGCTGTTTTTT.

The V gene is TRBV7-3, the J gene TRBJ1-2; 7 bases match TRBD1. The CDR3 spans 16 residues. Germline CDR1 is SGHTA and CDR2 is FQGTGA. V trimming: 2 bases; J trimming: 0 bases; junction bases outside the gene matches: 6. The CDR3 protein is CASSLATGAANYGYTF. The CDR3 DNA reads TGTGCCAGCAGCTTAGCCACAGGGGCCGCTAACTATGGCTACACCTTC.

The chain carries TRBV28 and TRBJ2-1, with 8 bases identical to TRBD2. This CDR3 is 16 amino acids long. The junction had 11 bases not matched to a gene; V was cut back by 6 bases and J by 4 bases. Germline V gene sequence: CDR1 MDHEN, CDR2 SYDVKM. CDR3 in amino acids: CASSSSGTRGYNEQFF. The CDR3 region has the DNA TGTGCCAGCAGCTCCTCCGGGACTAGGGGGTACAATGAGCAGTTCTTC. Full variable domain (rest looked up from reference TRBV28 and TRBJ2-1): DVKVTQSSRYLVKRTGEKVFLECVQDMDHENMFWYRQDPGLGLRLIYFSYDVKMKEKGDIPEGYSVSREKKERFSLILESASTNQTSMYLCASSSSGTRGYNEQFFGPGTRLTVL.